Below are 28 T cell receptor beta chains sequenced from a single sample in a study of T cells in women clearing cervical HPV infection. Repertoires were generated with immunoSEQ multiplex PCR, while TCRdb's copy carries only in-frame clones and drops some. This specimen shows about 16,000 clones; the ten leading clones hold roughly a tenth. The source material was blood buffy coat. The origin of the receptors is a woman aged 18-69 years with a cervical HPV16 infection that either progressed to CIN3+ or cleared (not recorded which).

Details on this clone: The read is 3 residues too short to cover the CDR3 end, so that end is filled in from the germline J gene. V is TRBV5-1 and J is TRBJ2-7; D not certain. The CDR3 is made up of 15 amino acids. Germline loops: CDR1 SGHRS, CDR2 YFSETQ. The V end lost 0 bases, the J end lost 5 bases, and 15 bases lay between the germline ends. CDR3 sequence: CASSLVYGPLDEQYF. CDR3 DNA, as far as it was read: TGCGCCAGCAGCTTGGTTTATGGGCCGCTCGACGAG.

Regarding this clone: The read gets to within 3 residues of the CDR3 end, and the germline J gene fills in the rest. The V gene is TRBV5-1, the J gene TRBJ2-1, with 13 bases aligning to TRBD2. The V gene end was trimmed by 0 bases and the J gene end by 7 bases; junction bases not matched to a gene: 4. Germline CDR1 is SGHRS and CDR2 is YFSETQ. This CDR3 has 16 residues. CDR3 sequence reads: CASSLEGTSGTNEQFF. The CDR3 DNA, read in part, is TGCGCCAGCAGCTTGGAAGGGACTAGCGGGACTAATGAG. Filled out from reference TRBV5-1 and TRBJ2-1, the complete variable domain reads KAGVTQTPRYLIKTRGQQVTLSCSPISGHRSVSWYQQTPGQGLQFLFEYFSETQRNKGNFPGRFSGRQFSNSRSEMNVSTLELGDSALYLCASSLEGTSGTNEQFFGPGTRLTVL.

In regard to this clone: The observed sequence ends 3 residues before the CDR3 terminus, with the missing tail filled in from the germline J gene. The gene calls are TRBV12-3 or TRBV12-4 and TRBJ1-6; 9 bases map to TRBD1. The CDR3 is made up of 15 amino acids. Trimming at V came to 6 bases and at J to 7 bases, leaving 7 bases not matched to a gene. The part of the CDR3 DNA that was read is TGTGCCAGCAGCTCCGGACAGGGGATAAATTCACCC. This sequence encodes CASSSGQGINSP. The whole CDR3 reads CASSSGQGINSPLHF.

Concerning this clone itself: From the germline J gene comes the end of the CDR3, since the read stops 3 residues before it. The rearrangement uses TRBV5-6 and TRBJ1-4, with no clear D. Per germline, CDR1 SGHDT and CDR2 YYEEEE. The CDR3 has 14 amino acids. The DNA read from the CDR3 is TGTGCCAGCAGCTTGGCAGGCTATAATTCACCA. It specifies CASSLAGYNSP. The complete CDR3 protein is CASSLAGYNSPLFF.

The CDR3 region is CASSLEGANYGYTF. The part of the CDR3 DNA that was read is TGTGCCAGCAGCTTAGAGGGGGCTAACTATGGC. This rearrangement joins TRBV7-9 to TRBJ1-2; D perhaps matches TRBD1 (6 bases). Read sequence stops 3 residues before the CDR3 end, and the germline J gene provides the missing end. The V gene lost 1 base and the J gene lost 0 bases, with 6 bases spanning the gap. Germline V gene data show CDR1 as SEHNR and CDR2 as FQNEAQ (reference sequence). The CDR3 has 14 amino acids.

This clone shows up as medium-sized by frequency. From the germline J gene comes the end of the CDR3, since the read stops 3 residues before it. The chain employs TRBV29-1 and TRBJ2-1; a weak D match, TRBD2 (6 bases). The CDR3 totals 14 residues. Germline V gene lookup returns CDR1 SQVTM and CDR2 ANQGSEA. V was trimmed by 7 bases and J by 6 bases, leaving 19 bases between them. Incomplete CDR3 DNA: TGCAGCGCCGCTCCTAGCGTAGGTGTCAATGAG. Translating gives CSAAPSVGVNE. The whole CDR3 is CSAAPSVGVNEQFF.

Incomplete CDR3 DNA: TGTGCCAGCAGTGCTTTGGGCAGGGTGGCCGAGACG. The encoded protein is CASSALGRVAET. The entire CDR3 sequence reads CASSALGRVAETQYF. The chain is built from TRBV2 and TRBJ2-3, with TRBD1 as a possible D gene (5 bases). The CDR3 extends 3 residues past the end of the read, so its final part is completed from the germline J gene. The CDR3 has 15 amino acids. Germline V gene sequence: CDR1 SNHLY, CDR2 FYNNEI.

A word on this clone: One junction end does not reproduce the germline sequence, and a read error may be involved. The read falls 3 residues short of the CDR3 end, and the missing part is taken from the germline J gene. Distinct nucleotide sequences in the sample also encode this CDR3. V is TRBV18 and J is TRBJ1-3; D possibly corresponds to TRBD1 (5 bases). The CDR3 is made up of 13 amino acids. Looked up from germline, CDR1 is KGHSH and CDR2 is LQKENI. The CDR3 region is CASSPPGLNTIYF. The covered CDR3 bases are TGTGCCAGCTCACCCCCAGGGTTGAACACA.

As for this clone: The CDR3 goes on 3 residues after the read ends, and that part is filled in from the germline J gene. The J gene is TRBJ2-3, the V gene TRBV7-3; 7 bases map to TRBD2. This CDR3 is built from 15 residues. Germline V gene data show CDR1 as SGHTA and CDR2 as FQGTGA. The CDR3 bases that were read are TGTGCCAGCAGCTTATCAGCGGGGCCACAAGAGACG. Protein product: CASSLSAGPQET. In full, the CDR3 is CASSLSAGPQETQYF. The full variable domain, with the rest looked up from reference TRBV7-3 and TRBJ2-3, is GAGVSQTPSNKVTEKGKYVELRCDPISGHTALYWYRQSLGQGPEFLIYFQGTGAADDSGLPNDRFFAVRPEGSVSTLKIQRTERGDSAVYLCASSLSAGPQETQYFGPGTRLTVL.

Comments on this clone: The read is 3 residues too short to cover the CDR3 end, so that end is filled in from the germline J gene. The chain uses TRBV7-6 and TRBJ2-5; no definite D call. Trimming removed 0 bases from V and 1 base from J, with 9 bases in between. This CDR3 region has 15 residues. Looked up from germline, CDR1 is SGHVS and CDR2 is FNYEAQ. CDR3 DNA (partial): TGTGCCAGCAGCTTAGCGTACTCCTCCCAAGAGACC. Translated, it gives CASSLAYSSQET. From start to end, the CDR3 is CASSLAYSSQETQYF.

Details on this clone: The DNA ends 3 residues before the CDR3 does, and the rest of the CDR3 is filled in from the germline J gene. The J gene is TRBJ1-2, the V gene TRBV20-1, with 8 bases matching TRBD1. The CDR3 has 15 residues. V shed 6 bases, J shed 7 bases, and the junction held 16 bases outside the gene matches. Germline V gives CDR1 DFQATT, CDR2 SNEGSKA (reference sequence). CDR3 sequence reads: CSATARTGKGVGYTF. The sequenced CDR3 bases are TGCAGTGCGACCGCCAGGACAGGGAAGGGCGTTGGC.

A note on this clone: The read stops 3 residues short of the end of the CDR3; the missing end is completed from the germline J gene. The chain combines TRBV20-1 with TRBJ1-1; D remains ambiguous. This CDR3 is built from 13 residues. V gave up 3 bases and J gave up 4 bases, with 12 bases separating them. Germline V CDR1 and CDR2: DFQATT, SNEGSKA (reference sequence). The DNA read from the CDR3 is TGCAGTGCTAGCTTAGGGCTCAGCACTGAA. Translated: CSASLGLSTE. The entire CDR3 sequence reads CSASLGLSTEAFF.

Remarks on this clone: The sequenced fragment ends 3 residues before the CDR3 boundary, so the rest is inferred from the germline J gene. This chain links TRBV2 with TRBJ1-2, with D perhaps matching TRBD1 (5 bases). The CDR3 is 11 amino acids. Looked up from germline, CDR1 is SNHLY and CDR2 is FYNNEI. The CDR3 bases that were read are TGTGCCAGCAGTGAAGAGGGGGGC. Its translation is CASSEEGG. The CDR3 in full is CASSEEGGYTF.

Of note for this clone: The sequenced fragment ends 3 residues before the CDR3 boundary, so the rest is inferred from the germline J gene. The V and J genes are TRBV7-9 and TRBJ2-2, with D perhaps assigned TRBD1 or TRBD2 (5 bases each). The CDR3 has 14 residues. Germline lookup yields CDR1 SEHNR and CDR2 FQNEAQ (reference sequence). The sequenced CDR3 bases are TGTGCCAGCAGCTTAAGAGGGGATAATGAAAAG. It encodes CASSLRGDNEK. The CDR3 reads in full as CASSLRGDNEKLFF.

This CDR3 reads CASSFPHGTGNNEQFF. CDR3 DNA (partial): TGTGCCAGCAGTTTCCCCCACGGGACAGGCAACAATGAG. The chain has TRBV12-3 or TRBV12-4 and TRBJ2-1; TRBD1 agrees at 8 bases. The DNA ends 3 residues before the CDR3 does, and the rest of the CDR3 is filled in from the germline J gene. With 3 bases clipped from V and 5 bases from J, the junction kept 9 bases outside the gene matches. The CDR3 sequence is 16 residues long.

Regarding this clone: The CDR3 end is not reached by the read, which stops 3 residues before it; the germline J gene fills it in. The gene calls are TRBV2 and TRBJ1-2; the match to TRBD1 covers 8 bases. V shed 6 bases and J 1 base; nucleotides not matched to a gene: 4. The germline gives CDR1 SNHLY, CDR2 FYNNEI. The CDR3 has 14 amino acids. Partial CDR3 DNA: TGTGCCAGCAGGGGGACAGGACGTAACTATGGC. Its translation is CASRGTGRNYG. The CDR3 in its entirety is CASRGTGRNYGYTF. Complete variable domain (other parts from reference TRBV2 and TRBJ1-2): EPEVTQTPSHQVTQMGQEVILRCVPISNHLYFYWYRQILGQKVEFLVSFYNNEISEKSEIFDDQFSVERPDGSNFTLKIRSTKLEDSAMYFCASRGTGRNYGYTFGSGTRLTVV.

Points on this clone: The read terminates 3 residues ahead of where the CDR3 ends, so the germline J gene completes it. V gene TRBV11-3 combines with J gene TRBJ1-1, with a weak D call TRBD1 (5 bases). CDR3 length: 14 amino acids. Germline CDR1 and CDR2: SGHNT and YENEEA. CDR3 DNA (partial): TGTGCCAGCAGCTTCGCAGGGCTAATTCCGGTA. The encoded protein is CASSFAGLIPV. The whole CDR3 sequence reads CASSFAGLIPVAFF.

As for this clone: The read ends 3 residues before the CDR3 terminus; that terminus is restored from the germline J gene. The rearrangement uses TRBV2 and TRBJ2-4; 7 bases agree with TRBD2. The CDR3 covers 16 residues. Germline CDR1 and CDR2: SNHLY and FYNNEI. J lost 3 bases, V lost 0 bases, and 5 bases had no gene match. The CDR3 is CASSEAPGGGKNIQYF. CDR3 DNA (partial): TGTGCCAGCAGTGAAGCGCCTGGGGGGGGCAAAAACATT.

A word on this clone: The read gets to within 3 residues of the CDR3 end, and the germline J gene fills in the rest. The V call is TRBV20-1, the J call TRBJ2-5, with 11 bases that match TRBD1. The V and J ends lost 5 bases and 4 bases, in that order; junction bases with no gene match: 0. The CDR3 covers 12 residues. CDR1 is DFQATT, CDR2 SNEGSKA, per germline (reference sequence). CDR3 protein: CSAGTGGETQYF. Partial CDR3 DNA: TGCAGTGCTGGGACAGGGGGAGAGACC.

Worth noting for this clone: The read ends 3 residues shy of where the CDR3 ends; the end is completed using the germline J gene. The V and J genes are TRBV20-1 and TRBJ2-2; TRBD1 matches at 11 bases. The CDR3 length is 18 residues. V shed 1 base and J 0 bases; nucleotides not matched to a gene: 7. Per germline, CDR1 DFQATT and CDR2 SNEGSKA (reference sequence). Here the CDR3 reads CSARAGTGGFANTGELFF. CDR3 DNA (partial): TGCAGTGCTAGAGCCGGGACAGGGGGGTTCGCGAACACCGGGGAG.

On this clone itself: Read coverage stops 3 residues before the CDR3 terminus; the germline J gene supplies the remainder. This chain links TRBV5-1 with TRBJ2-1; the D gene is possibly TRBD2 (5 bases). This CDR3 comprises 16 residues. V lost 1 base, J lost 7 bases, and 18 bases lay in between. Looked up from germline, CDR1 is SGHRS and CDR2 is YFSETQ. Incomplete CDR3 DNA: TGCGCCAGCAGCTTGAATTCGGTCCCGGGGTTTAATGAG. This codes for CASSLNSVPGFNE. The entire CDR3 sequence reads CASSLNSVPGFNEQFF.

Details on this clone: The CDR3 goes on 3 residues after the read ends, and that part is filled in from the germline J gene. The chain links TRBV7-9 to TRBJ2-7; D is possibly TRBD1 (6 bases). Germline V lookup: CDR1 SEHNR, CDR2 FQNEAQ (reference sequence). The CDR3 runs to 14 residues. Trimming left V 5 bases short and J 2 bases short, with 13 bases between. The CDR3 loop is CASSPTNRAYEQYF. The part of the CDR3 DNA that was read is TGTGCCAGCAGCCCCACTAACAGGGCCTACGAG.

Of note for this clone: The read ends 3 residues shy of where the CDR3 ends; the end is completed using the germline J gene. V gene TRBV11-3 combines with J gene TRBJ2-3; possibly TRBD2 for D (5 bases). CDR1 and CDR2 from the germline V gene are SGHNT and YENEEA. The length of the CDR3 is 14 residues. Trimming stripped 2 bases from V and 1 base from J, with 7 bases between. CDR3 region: CASSLISGTDTQYF. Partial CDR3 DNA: TGTGCCAGCAGCTTAATTAGCGGCACAGATACG.

CDR3 DNA (partial): TGTGCCAGCTCACCCGATACAGGGGGCAGAGGC. This translates into CASSPDTGGRG. In full, the CDR3 reads CASSPDTGGRGYTF. The V call is TRBV18, the J call TRBJ1-2; 9 bases agree with TRBD1. Sequencing ends 3 residues short of the CDR3 end; the germline J gene provides the rest. CDR1 KGHSH and CDR2 LQKENI come from the germline V gene. The CDR3 runs 14 residues.

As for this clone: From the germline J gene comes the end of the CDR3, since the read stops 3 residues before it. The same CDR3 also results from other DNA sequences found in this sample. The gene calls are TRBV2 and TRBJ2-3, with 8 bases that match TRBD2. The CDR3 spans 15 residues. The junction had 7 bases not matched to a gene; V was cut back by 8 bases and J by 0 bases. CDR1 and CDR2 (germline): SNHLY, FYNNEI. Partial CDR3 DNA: TGTGCCAGCGCCCTAACGGGGGGGAGCACAGATACG. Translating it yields CASALTGGSTDT. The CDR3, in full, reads CASALTGGSTDTQYF.

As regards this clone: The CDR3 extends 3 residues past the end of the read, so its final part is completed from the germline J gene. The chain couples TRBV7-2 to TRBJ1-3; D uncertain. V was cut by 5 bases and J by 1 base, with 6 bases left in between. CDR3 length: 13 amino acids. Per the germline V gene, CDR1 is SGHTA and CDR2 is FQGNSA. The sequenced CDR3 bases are TGTGCCAGCAGCCAAAATTCTGGAAACACC. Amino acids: CASSQNSGNT. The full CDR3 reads CASSQNSGNTIYF.

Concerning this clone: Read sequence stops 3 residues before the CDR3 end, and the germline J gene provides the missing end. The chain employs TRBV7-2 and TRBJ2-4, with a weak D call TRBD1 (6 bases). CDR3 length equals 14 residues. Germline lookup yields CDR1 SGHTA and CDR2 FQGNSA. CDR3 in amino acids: CASRSLTGDYGQYF. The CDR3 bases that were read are TGTGCCAGCCGCTCCTTGACAGGTGACTATGGT.

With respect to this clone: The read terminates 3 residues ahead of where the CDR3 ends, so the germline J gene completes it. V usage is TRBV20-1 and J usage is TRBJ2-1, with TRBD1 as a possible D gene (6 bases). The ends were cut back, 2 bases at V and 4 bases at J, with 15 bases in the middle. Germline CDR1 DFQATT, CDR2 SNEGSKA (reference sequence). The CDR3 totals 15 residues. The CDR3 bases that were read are TGCAGTGCTAGAAGCGGACAGACCTTATACAATGAG. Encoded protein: CSARSGQTLYNE. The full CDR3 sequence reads CSARSGQTLYNEQFF.